This TCR beta chain came from a study of shared clonotypes between healthy human individuals. Naivety among CD8 cells was defined by CD45RO negativity and positive CCR7 selection, thereby excluding terminally differentiated effector memory CD45RA+ cells. All donors were healthy HIV-negative adults lacking recent acute infections or vaccinations. V shed 4 bases, J shed 4 bases, and the junction held 7 bases outside the gene matches. This CDR3 is built from 15 residues. Germline lookup yields CDR1 SGHVS and CDR2 FQNEAQ. Each subset's genomic DNA was shared equally among a number of immunoSEQ plates. The DNA input per sorted-subset replicate PCR was about 190 ng, corresponding to some 30,000 T cell genomes. As originally analysed: There were no quality scores in the junction-only immunoSEQ sequences, so filtering differed. Assay used: immunoSEQ multiplex PCR; TCRdb lists only in-frame clones, some missing. The V and J calls and clone size are taken from that table; D and trimming were inferred from the DNA. The profile shows around 560,000 clones, about 95% of them singletons.

The sample was naive CD8+ T cells sorted from blood. The chain is built from TRBV7-8 and TRBJ1-2; 9 bases match TRBD1. The origin of this receptor is a woman younger than 45 in good health. The CDR3 nucleotides are TGTGCCAGCAGCTCGTCCGGGACAGGGTCCTATGGCTACACCTTC. Amino acids: CASSSSGTGSYGYTF.